Each of the 8 T cell receptor delta chains below was sequenced from the same sample in a study of Vδ1+ human thymocytes. Study-wide results and caveats: Thymic TRG and TRD repertoires appeared highly polyclonal, with Gaussian CDR3 length distributions.

These receptors lack a known antigen. Sequences come from RNA converted to cDNA by reverse transcription. Pooled V-gene forward primers with one constant-region reverse primer generated the CDR3 amplicons by multiplex PCR. TCRdb reprocessed the multiplex PCR reads using CATT. The repertoire includes around 56,000 delta-chain clones, about 15% of them detected once, and approximately 0.4% sits in the top ten. Sequenced sample: Vdelta1+ gamma-delta thymocytes from the thymus. The subset was: FACS-sorted CD3+ TCRalphabeta- TCRVdelta1+ TCRVdelta2- thymocytes. These TCRs come from a girl less than two years old who had congenital heart surgery.

This rearrangement joins TRDV1 to TRDJ1; D is ambiguous. This CDR3 has 15 amino acids. Trimming took 0 bases from V and 4 from J, leaving 12 bases between them. Germline V gives CDR1 TSWWSYY, CDR2 QGS. CDR3 loop: CALGELSVNGDKLIF. The CDR3 region has the DNA TGTGCTCTTGGGGAACTGTCGGTGAACGGCGATAAACTCATCTTT.

The gene calls are TRDV1 and TRDJ1; D is undetermined. This CDR3 is 15 amino acids long. Germline lookup yields CDR1 TSWWSYY and CDR2 QGS. The germline V and J ends were trimmed by 3 bases and 0 bases, with 11 bases remaining between them. CDR3 in DNA: TGTGCTCTTGGGGACCCGGTTTTCGACACCGATAAACTCATCTTT. It specifies CALGDPVFDTDKLIF.

There are a few counts of this clone. The rearrangement links TRDV1 to TRDJ1; D is perhaps TRDD2 or TRDD3 (7 bases each). The germline V gene has CDR1 TSWWSYY and CDR2 QGS. The CDR3 totals 20 residues. Trimming stripped 3 bases from V and 0 bases from J, with 26 bases between. CDR3 residues: CALGDVSYEGYIGHTDKLIF. As DNA, the CDR3 is TGTGCTCTTGGGGACGTTTCCTACGAGGGATACATTGGTCACACCGATAAACTCATCTTT.

This clone was seen only a few times. The chain is built from TRDV1 and TRDJ1; 7 bases align to TRDD3. The CDR3 spans 22 residues. Germline V lookup: CDR1 TSWWSYY, CDR2 QGS. Trimming took 2 bases from V and 0 from J; bases not matched to a gene: 24. CDR3 in amino acids: CALGEVREGLGGTTRYTDKLIF. The CDR3, as DNA: TGTGCTCTTGGGGAAGTCCGCGAGGGGCTGGGGGGTACAACCCGGTACACCGATAAACTCATCTTT.

This chain connects TRDV1 to TRDJ1; D possibly corresponds to TRDD3 (5 bases). The CDR3 is 17 amino acids. Trimming took off 4 bases at V and 1 base at J, with 19 bases between the two ends. In germline, CDR1 is TSWWSYY, CDR2 QGS. Written as DNA, the CDR3 is TGTGCTCTTGGGGTGGGATCCCCCGCCGTTGGCACCGATAAACTCATCTTT. It translates to CALGVGSPAVGTDKLIF.

This clone was seen a few times. Other DNA sequences from this sample encode an identical CDR3 as well. The gene calls are TRDV1 and TRDJ1; the match to TRDD3 covers 11 bases. Germline-derived CDR1 and CDR2 are TSWWSYY and QGS. CDR3 length: 18 amino acids. The V gene end was trimmed by 4 bases and the J gene end by 8 bases; junction bases not matched to a gene: 18. As DNA, the CDR3 is TGTGCTCTTGGGGGCCGTTCCCGTACTGGGGGATATCCCCGCAAACTCATCTTT. Protein sequence: CALGGRSRTGGYPRKLIF.

The chain has TRDV1 and TRDJ1; the D is unclear. The CDR3 totals 20 residues. Germline V lookup: CDR1 TSWWSYY, CDR2 QGS. V was pared by 1 base and J by 2 bases, with 26 bases between. CDR3 sequence: CALGEPTSVGRDYLTDKLIF. The CDR3 bases are TGTGCTCTTGGGGAACCCACCAGCGTCGGGCGGGACTACTTAACCGATAAACTCATCTTT.

V usage is TRDV1 and J usage is TRDJ1, with TRDD3 identical over 11 bases. The V and J ends lost 3 bases and 7 bases, in that order; junction bases with no gene match: 16. From germline, CDR1 is TSWWSYY and CDR2 QGS. The CDR3 covers 18 residues. The CDR3 DNA is TGTGCTCTTGGGGATCATTCCGGACTGGGGGATAAAAGGGTTAAACTCATCTTT. It is translated as CALGDHSGLGDKRVKLIF.